This T cell receptor beta chain stems from a study of control samples from healthy donors and cancer patients. Germline values: CDR1 KGHSH, CDR2 LQKENI. V shed 8 bases and J 0 bases; nucleotides not matched to a gene: 6. The CDR3 runs 15 residues. The repertoire was sequenced with immunoSEQ multiplex PCR; TCRdb's copy has only in-frame clones and lacks some. Of around 75,000 clones in the sample, over 75% were seen once. Sequenced: blood. The chain has TRBV18 and TRBJ2-2; 7 bases are a match to TRBD2. The TCR was taken from a man between 50 and 59 years old in good health. This CDR3 is CASRSSGTNTGELFF. The CDR3 DNA reads as TGTGCCAGCCGTTCTAGCGGAACGAACACCGGGGAGCTGTTTTTT.